These 14 T cell receptor beta chains were all obtained from the same sample, sequenced in a study of blood T cell repertoires in COVID-19. Some clones are missing from TCRdb's copy, which holds only in-frame ones; the method was immunoSEQ multiplex PCR. Of a few hundred thousand clones in the sample, 81% were seen once. The sample comprised peripheral blood. All receptors come from a human donor with acute or convalescent COVID-19. The donor label of this sample is uncertain.

The chain uses TRBV3-1 (or the pseudogene TRBV3-2) and TRBJ1-1; unclear D gene. The CDR3 covers 14 residues. In germline, CDR1 is LGHDT, CDR2 YNNKEL (reference sequence). Trimming stripped 3 bases from V and 0 bases from J, with 8 bases between. As DNA, the CDR3 is TGTGCCAGCAGCCACAGTGTCCTGAACACTGAAGCTTTCTTT. Amino acids: CASSHSVLNTEAFF.

V is TRBV7-8 and J is TRBJ1-2, with a weak D call TRBD1 (5 bases). There are 12 residues in the CDR3. Germline V gene data show CDR1 as SGHVS and CDR2 as FQNEAQ. The V gene lost 4 bases and the J gene lost 7 bases, with 10 bases spanning the gap. CDR3 region: CASSSPGLGYTF. DNA of the CDR3: TGTGCCAGCAGCTCACCAGGGCTTGGCTACACCTTC.

The V and J genes are TRBV18 and TRBJ1-1, with D maybe TRBD1 (5 bases). Germline V lookup: CDR1 KGHSH, CDR2 LQKENI. The CDR3 runs to 15 residues. V was pared by 5 bases and J by 4 bases, with 17 bases between. CDR3 loop: CASSFGGLGSTEAFF. The CDR3 nucleotides read TGTGCCAGCTCATTTGGGGGGTTGGGTAGCACTGAAGCTTTCTTT. The variable domain in full, with the rest retrieved from reference TRBV18 and TRBJ1-1, is NAGVMQNPRHLVRRRGQEARLRCSPMKGHSHVYWYRQLPEEGLKFMVYLQKENIIDESGMPKERFSAEFPKEGPSILRIQQVVRGDSAAYFCASSFGGLGSTEAFFGQGTRLTVV.

The DNA of the CDR3 is TGTGCCAGCAGCCGGATAGCGGGGGAAAGGAATGAGCAGTTCTTC. Amino acid sequence: CASSRIAGERNEQFF. The chain is built from TRBV3-1 (or the pseudogene TRBV3-2) and TRBJ2-1; 9 nucleotides align to TRBD2. The ends lost 4 bases at V and 7 bases at J; junction bases unmatched: 8. CDR3 length equals 15 residues. Germline V gene data show CDR1 as LGHDT and CDR2 as YNNKEL (reference sequence).

This clone was counted a few times. V is TRBV11-2 and J is TRBJ2-1; 11 positions match TRBD2. The CDR3 runs 15 residues. The V gene's germline CDR1 is SGHAT and CDR2 FQNNGV. Unmatched junction bases numbered 3, after V lost 4 bases and J lost 4 bases. CDR3 sequence (DNA): TGTGCCAGCAGCTCGGTAGCGGGGGGGTACAATGAGCAGTTCTTC. It is translated as CASSSVAGGYNEQFF.

The gene calls are TRBV5-1 and TRBJ2-1, with 9 bases fitting TRBD2. The CDR3 extends over 21 amino acids. V was pared by 1 base and J by 0 bases, with 17 bases of the junction left unmatched. Germline V gives CDR1 SGHRS, CDR2 YFSETQ. In nucleotides, the CDR3 is TGCGCCAGCAGCTTGATGAGGGCTAGCGGGGTCTTACCCCTCTCCTACAATGAGCAGTTCTTC. Translated, it gives CASSLMRASGVLPLSYNEQFF.

In regard to this clone: The same CDR3 arises from other DNA sequences in this sample as well. The J gene is TRBJ1-2, the V gene TRBV28; D is undetermined. CDR1 and CDR2 from the germline V gene are MDHEN and SYDVKM. The V and J ends lost 3 bases and 4 bases respectively, with 3 bases between them. The CDR3 totals 11 residues. The CDR3 coding sequence is TGTGCCAGCAGTTTCGTCTATGGCTACACCTTC. Translated, it gives CASSFVYGYTF.

This rearrangement joins TRBV19 to TRBJ1-4; D call uncertain. The CDR3 has 15 residues. The germline CDR1 and CDR2 sequences are LNHDA and SQIVND (reference sequence). V was shortened by 3 bases and J by 0 bases, with 8 bases between the two germline ends. The CDR3 nucleotides read TGTGCCAGTAGTATCGGGATAGCAACTAATGAAAAACTGTTTTTT. As protein: CASSIGIATNEKLFF. The full variable domain, in which reference TRBV19 and TRBJ1-4 provide the parts outside the CDR3, is DGGITQSPKYLFRKEGQNVTLSCEQNLNHDAMYWYRQDPGQGLRLIYYSQIVNDFQKGDIAEGYSVSREKKESFPLTVTSAQKNPTAFYLCASSIGIATNEKLFFGSGTQLSVL.

The genes are TRBV19 and TRBJ1-5; 11 bases line up with TRBD1. The trim removed 5 bases at V and 6 bases at J, leaving 3 bases unmatched. CDR3 length equals 14 residues. The germline V gene has CDR1 LNHDA and CDR2 SQIVND (reference sequence). CDR3 region: CASSWTGGFQPQHF. In DNA form, the CDR3 reads TGTGCCAGTAGTTGGACAGGGGGCTTTCAGCCCCAGCATTTT.

V gene TRBV5-1 combines with J gene TRBJ1-1; D is unresolved. Germline V gives CDR1 SGHRS, CDR2 YFSETQ. CDR3 length: 11 residues. V was pared by 6 bases and J by 6 bases, with 9 bases between. The CDR3 bases are TGCGCCAGCAACGGTATATCTGAAGCTTTCTTT. It specifies CASNGISEAFF. Using reference TRBV5-1 and TRBJ1-1 for the parts outside the CDR3, the full variable domain is KAGVTQTPRYLIKTRGQQVTLSCSPISGHRSVSWYQQTPGQGLQFLFEYFSETQRNKGNFPGRFSGRQFSNSRSEMNVSTLELGDSALYLCASNGISEAFFGQGTRLTVV.

The chain is built from TRBV5-1 and TRBJ1-6, with D possibly being TRBD1 (6 bases). Trimming removed 0 bases from V and 8 bases from J, with 12 bases in between. Germline CDR1 reads SGHRS; CDR2 reads YFSETQ. CDR3 length equals 15 residues. The CDR3 DNA sequence: TGCGCCAGCAGCTTGGACCAGGGGATGTATTCACCCCTCCACTTT. Amino acid sequence: CASSLDQGMYSPLHF.

For the CDR3, the DNA is TGCGCCAGCAGCCAAGGGGACGGGGGGGCGAGGGAGCTGTTTTTT. Encoded protein: CASSQGDGGARELFF. This chain links TRBV4-1 with TRBJ2-2, with TRBD2 identical over 8 bases. The ends lost 1 base at V and 9 bases at J; junction bases unmatched: 7. The CDR3 has 15 residues. CDR1 and CDR2 from the germline V gene are MGHRA and YSYEKL.

The chain couples TRBV19 to TRBJ1-2; no reliable D call. Germline CDR1 reads LNHDA; CDR2 reads SQIVND (reference sequence). The CDR3 contains 15 residues. V was clipped by 4 bases and J by 4 bases, with 16 bases between them. CDR3 DNA sequence: TGTGCCAGTAGTACTACTCGAACCCGCCCCTATGGCTACACCTTC. Translating gives CASSTTRTRPYGYTF.

This CDR3 reads CASSPQTGGMGTEAFF. CDR3 bases: TGTGCCAGCTCACCACAGACAGGGGGTATGGGCACTGAAGCTTTCTTT. The rearrangement joins TRBV18 to TRBJ1-1, with TRBD1 identical over 9 bases. The CDR3 contains 16 residues. Per the germline V gene, CDR1 is KGHSH and CDR2 is LQKENI. V lost 1 base to trimming and J lost 4 bases; unmatched junction nucleotides: 7.